The following is a T cell receptor beta chain sequence with its context. The CDR3 contains 13 residues. V lost 5 bases to trimming and J lost 4 bases; unmatched junction nucleotides: 0. Germline CDR1 reads GTSNPN; CDR2 reads SVGIG (reference sequence). This entry comes from a study of blood T cell repertoires in COVID-19. On the study more broadly: The United States, Italy and Spain supplied acute and convalescent COVID-19 samples.

Here immunoSEQ multiplex PCR was the method, and the copy in TCRdb shows in-frame clones only, minus some. The sample has about 130,000 clones; 60% to 75% are singletons. The chain links TRBV30 to TRBJ2-3; 13 nucleotides line up with TRBD2. This sequence was found in a woman between 65 and 79 years old with acute or convalescent COVID-19. The source material was peripheral blood. The CDR3 bases are TGTGCCTGGGGACTAGCGGGAGCAGATACGCAGTATTTT. The encoded protein is CAWGLAGADTQYF.